The 30 T cell receptor beta chains reported below all come from one sample, sequenced in a study of T-cell memory formation after mild COVID-19. TCRdb used MiXCR to reprocess the 5' RACE reads, holding one entry per CDR3 protein. This table holds approximately 210,000 distinct CDR3 sequences, roughly a tenth found once. Sequencing used PBMCs or a T cell subset sorted from them (not recorded which). These TCRs come from a man aged 18 to 30 who had mild COVID-19 (a few samples of this study predate the infection). Cell type and time point are not known.

This clonotype showed up just once. The chain carries TRBV15 and TRBJ1-1; D gene ambiguous. The germline gives CDR1 LNHNV, CDR2 YYDKDF (reference sequence). CDR3 length equals 15 residues. The V and J ends lost 0 bases and 7 bases respectively, with 15 bases between them. CDR3 sequence: CATSRDALAGGEAFF. In DNA, the CDR3 is TGTGCCACCAGCAGAGATGCGTTAGCAGGTGGTGAAGCTTTCTTT.

This clonotype was seen more than once but under ten times. The gene calls are TRBV12-3 or TRBV12-4 and TRBJ2-4, with a weak D call TRBD1 (5 bases). The CDR3 covers 14 residues. V was shortened by 2 bases and J by 8 bases, with 13 bases between the two germline ends. CDR3 amino acids: CASSLRGTSDIQYF. In DNA form, the CDR3 reads TGTGCCAGCAGTTTAAGGGGAACGTCGGACATTCAGTACTTC.

This clonotype was picked up a small number of times. The rearrangement joins TRBV5-1 to TRBJ1-2; D gene ambiguous. The germline CDR1 and CDR2 sequences are SGHRS and YFSETQ. The V gene lost 2 bases and the J gene lost 0 bases, with 8 bases spanning the gap. The CDR3 is 14 residues long. The CDR3 DNA reads TGCGCCAGCAGCTTTATCTCAACTAACTATGGCTACACCTTC. The encoded protein is CASSFISTNYGYTF.

This clonotype was observed many times. V and J are TRBV7-2 and TRBJ2-5, with D unresolved. The CDR3 runs to 13 residues. Germline values: CDR1 SGHTA, CDR2 FQGNSA. With 1 base removed from V and 4 bases from J, the gap between germline ends came to 7 bases. This chain's CDR3 is CASSLVWGETQYF. The CDR3 DNA follows: TGTGCCAGCAGCTTAGTGTGGGGAGAGACCCAGTACTTC.

This clonotype was picked up many times. This CDR3 reads CASSLTGPDTQYF. The CDR3 DNA is TGCGCCAGCAGCTTGACGGGTCCAGATACGCAGTATTTT. This chain uses TRBV5-1 with TRBJ2-3; no reliable D call. CDR1 SGHRS and CDR2 YFSETQ come from the germline V gene. This CDR3 is built from 13 residues. V was cut by 1 base and J by 4 bases, with 7 bases left in between.

This clonotype has just a few counts. The rearrangement joins TRBV11-2 to TRBJ2-1; perhaps TRBD2 as D (6 bases). Germline CDR1 reads SGHAT; CDR2 reads FQNNGV. Trimming left V 4 bases short and J 15 bases short, with 22 bases between. There are 14 residues in the CDR3. CDR3 amino acids: CASSSIKGPGERFF. Written as DNA, the CDR3 is TGTGCCAGCAGCTCCATTAAGGGGCCGGGGGAACGGTTCTTC.

This clonotype was detected only a few times. This sequence joins TRBV12-3 or TRBV12-4 and TRBJ2-3; 9 bases line up with TRBD1. V shed 6 bases, J shed 10 bases, and the junction held 20 bases outside the gene matches. The CDR3 length is 17 residues. The CDR3 region has the DNA TGTGCCAGCAGCTTCAATCCCGGGACAGGGCCATCCGGAGCGCAGTATTTT. Amino acid sequence: CASSFNPGTGPSGAQYF.

The J gene is TRBJ2-7, the V gene TRBV6-2 or TRBV6-3; the match to TRBD2 covers 7 bases. Germline V lookup: CDR1 MNHEY, CDR2 SVGEGT. With V trimmed by 5 bases and J by 3 bases, 7 bases remained unmatched. This CDR3 spans 14 amino acids. The CDR3 loop reads CASSNGGIRYEQYV. Here the CDR3 DNA reads TGTGCCAGCAGTAACGGGGGGATCCGCTACGAGCAGTACGTC.

The V call is TRBV9, the J call TRBJ2-7; D could derive from TRBD1 or TRBD2 (5 bases each). This CDR3 contains 17 residues. Looked up from germline, CDR1 is SGDLS and CDR2 is YYNGEE. Trimming removed 3 bases from V and 1 base from J, with 20 bases in between. CDR3: CASSGRRDRSQSYEQYF. Here the CDR3 DNA reads TGTGCCAGCAGCGGCCGCCGGGACCGAAGTCAATCCTACGAGCAGTACTTC. Looking up the rest from reference TRBV9 and TRBJ2-7 gives the full variable domain: DSGVTQTPKHLITATGQRVTLRCSPRSGDLSVYWYQQSLDQGLQFLIQYYNGEERAKGNILERFSAQQFPDLHSELNLSSLELGDSALYFCASSGRRDRSQSYEQYFGPGTRLTVT.

The chain is built from TRBV20-1 and TRBJ2-7; D ambiguous. Per the germline V gene, CDR1 is DFQATT and CDR2 is SNEGSKA (reference sequence). The CDR3 sequence is 13 residues long. Between the trimmed V and J ends, which lost 5 bases and 1 base, there was a span of 12 bases. The CDR3 loop reads CSARDGRSYEQYV. In nucleotides, the CDR3 is TGCAGTGCTCGTGACGGACGGTCCTACGAGCAGTACGTC.

The table lists this clonotype with a few counts. The CDR3 DNA reads TGCAGCGGGGCGAGCACTGAAGCTTTCTTT. This codes for CSGASTEAFF. The chain couples TRBV29-1 to TRBJ1-1; D call uncertain. The germline CDR1 and CDR2 sequences are SQVTM and ANQGSEA. This CDR3 spans 10 amino acids. The ends were cut back, 7 bases at V and 4 bases at J, with 7 bases in the middle.

The chain employs TRBV20-1 and TRBJ2-1, with D perhaps matching TRBD2 (6 bases). The V end lost 3 bases, the J end lost 8 bases, and 14 bases lay between the germline ends. CDR3 size: 13 residues. Germline CDR1 is DFQATT and CDR2 is SNEGSKA (reference sequence). As DNA, the CDR3 is TGCAGTGCTAGGTGGGGGGTCCTCCATGAGCAGTTCTTC. The encoded protein is CSARWGVLHEQFF.

To note about this clonotype: A read error is possible here, since a much larger clone lies one base away. The chain links TRBV28 to TRBJ2-3; D is unclear. CDR1 and CDR2 (germline): MDHEN, SYDVKM. The ends were cut back, 6 bases at V and 6 bases at J, with 16 bases in the middle. The CDR3 spans 14 residues. The CDR3 is CASSMASAFDTQYF. CDR3 nucleotide sequence: TGTGCCAGCAGCATGGCTTCAGCGTTCGATACGCAGTATTTT.

This clonotype was observed a handful of times. The chain has TRBV20-1 and TRBJ1-2; 7 positions agree with TRBD1. The CDR3 has 13 residues. V lost 6 bases to trimming and J lost 5 bases; unmatched junction nucleotides: 9. CDR1 and CDR2 from the germline V gene are DFQATT and SNEGSKA (reference sequence). Here the CDR3 reads CSARTGGGYGYTF. CDR3 nucleotides: TGCAGTGCGCGGACAGGTGGAGGTTATGGCTACACCTTC.

V usage is TRBV7-3 and J usage is TRBJ2-3; D is perhaps TRBD1 (6 bases). V was cut by 1 base and J by 3 bases, with 8 bases left in between. Germline V gene sequence: CDR1 SGHTA, CDR2 FQGTGA. CDR3 size: 14 residues. The CDR3 nucleotides are TGTGCCAGCAGCTTAAACGGACAGACAGATACGCAGTATTTT. As protein: CASSLNGQTDTQYF. Based on the CDR3 plus reference TRBV7-3 and TRBJ2-3, the full variable domain is GAGVSQTPSNKVTEKGKYVELRCDPISGHTALYWYRQSLGQGPEFLIYFQGTGAADDSGLPNDRFFAVRPEGSVSTLKIQRTERGDSAVYLCASSLNGQTDTQYFGPGTRLTVL.

The chain employs TRBV6-1 and TRBJ2-7; 9 nucleotides match TRBD1. Trimming removed 5 bases from V and 6 bases from J; junction bases left unmatched: 8. Germline V gene data show CDR1 as MNHNS and CDR2 as SASEGT. The CDR3 spans 14 residues. This chain's CDR3 is CASSPGQGTFEQYV. Here the CDR3 DNA reads TGTGCCAGCAGTCCAGGACAGGGGACCTTCGAGCAGTACGTC.

The genes are TRBV7-9 and TRBJ2-1, with D perhaps TRBD1 (6 bases). The V end lost 5 bases, the J end lost 0 bases, and 14 bases lay between the germline ends. CDR3 length: 16 amino acids. The germline CDR1 and CDR2 sequences are SEHNR and FQNEAQ (reference sequence). The DNA for the CDR3 is TGTGCCAGCAGCGGTGGGGGCTTGAGCTCCTACAATGAGCAGTTCTTC. It codes for CASSGGGLSSYNEQFF.

The chain joins TRBV7-2 to TRBJ2-7, with a weak D call TRBD2 (6 bases). With 5 bases removed from V and 0 bases from J, the gap between germline ends came to 14 bases. Germline CDR1 SGHTA, CDR2 FQGNSA. CDR3 length: 15 residues. The CDR3 DNA follows: TGTGCCAGCAGCCGAGAGGGACTGAGCTCCTACGAGCAGTACGTC. Amino acid sequence: CASSREGLSSYEQYV.

This clonotype was recorded many times. The V call is TRBV7-2, the J call TRBJ1-2; 10 bases agree with TRBD1. Trimming at V came to 7 bases and at J to 2 bases, leaving 4 bases not matched to a gene. Germline lookup yields CDR1 SGHTA and CDR2 FQGNSA. The CDR3 has 14 amino acids. CDR3 DNA: TGTGCCAGCATCCCGACAGGGGGCAACTATGGCTACACCTTC. Its protein product is CASIPTGGNYGYTF.

CDR3 nucleotides: TGTGCCAGCAGCTCGGGACAGGGCCCTAACAATGAGCAGTTCTTC. This encodes CASSSGQGPNNEQFF. The chain couples TRBV7-2 to TRBJ2-1; TRBD1 matches 9 bases. J gave up 5 bases and V 4 bases, and 6 bases lay outside the gene matches. Looked up from germline, CDR1 is SGHTA and CDR2 is FQGNSA. This CDR3 region has 15 residues.

The genes are TRBV20-1 and TRBJ1-5; D might be TRBD1 (6 bases). CDR1 is DFQATT and CDR2 is SNEGSKA in the germline V gene (reference sequence). V shed 3 bases and J shed 4 bases, with 16 bases lying between them. The CDR3 runs 15 residues. CDR3 residues: CSASGPGVFNQPQHF. The CDR3 DNA reads TGCAGTGCTAGTGGGCCAGGGGTATTTAATCAGCCCCAGCATTTT.

This clonotype was seen a few times. The V and J genes are TRBV28 and TRBJ2-6, with 8 bases that match TRBD1. The length of the CDR3 is 16 residues. Losses at the gene ends were 4 bases for V and 2 bases for J; bases not matched to a gene: 4. CDR1 MDHEN and CDR2 SYDVKM come from the germline V gene. The CDR3 loop reads CASSSTGATGANVLTF. CDR3 coding DNA: TGTGCCAGCAGTTCGACAGGGGCGACTGGGGCCAACGTCCTGACTTTC. Full variable domain (missing parts from reference TRBV28 and TRBJ2-6): DVKVTQSSRYLVKRTGEKVFLECVQDMDHENMFWYRQDPGLGLRLIYFSYDVKMKEKGDIPEGYSVSREKKERFSLILESASTNQTSMYLCASSSTGATGANVLTFGAGSRLTVL.

The chain's CDR3 is CASSPDRGRAEQYF. The CDR3 DNA follows: TGTGCCAGCAGCCCGGACAGGGGGAGAGCCGAGCAGTACTTC. The chain employs TRBV3-1 and TRBJ2-7; 10 bases agree with TRBD1. Germline values: CDR1 LGHDT, CDR2 YNNKEL (reference sequence). The V segment lost 4 bases and the J segment 6 bases; nucleotides outside the gene matches: 6. This CDR3 spans 14 amino acids.

The rearrangement links TRBV15 to TRBJ2-1; 10 bases agree with TRBD2. The germline gives CDR1 LNHNV, CDR2 YYDKDF (reference sequence). The CDR3 has 15 amino acids. Trimming at V came to 3 bases and at J to 9 bases, leaving 8 bases not matched to a gene. The DNA of the CDR3 is TGTGCCACCAGCAGTCGAAGCGGGGGGGCCGGTGAGCAGTTCTTC. As protein: CATSSRSGGAGEQFF.

This clonotype was counted only a few times. The chain recombines TRBV12-3 or TRBV12-4 with TRBJ1-5; D is unclear. V was cut by 3 bases and J by 0 bases, with 12 bases left in between. The CDR3 contains 16 residues. In DNA form, the CDR3 reads TGTGCCAGCAGTTTGGGCTTAGGACCTAGCAATCAGCCCCAGCATTTT. It specifies CASSLGLGPSNQPQHF.

The sample holds many counts of this clonotype. V gene TRBV7-6 combines with J gene TRBJ2-5; D not certain. The CDR3 sequence is 11 residues long. V was pared by 5 bases and J by 10 bases, with 11 bases between. From germline, CDR1 is SGHVS and CDR2 FNYEAQ. Here the CDR3 DNA reads TGTGCCAGCAGCGCCCGGACGGTCCAGTACTTC. It encodes CASSARTVQYF.

V and J are TRBV10-1 and TRBJ2-1; 8 bases map to TRBD1. The CDR3 has 15 amino acids. V was pared by 3 bases and J by 1 base, with 2 bases of the junction left unmatched. The germline V gene encodes CDR1 WNHNN and CDR2 SYGVQD (reference sequence). This chain's CDR3 is CASSDRDRSYNEQFF. CDR3 in DNA: TGCGCCAGCAGTGACCGGGACAGGTCCTACAATGAGCAGTTCTTC.

This clonotype was observed a handful of times. The genes are TRBV5-1 and TRBJ2-2; D may be TRBD1 (5 bases). The V and J ends lost 0 bases and 4 bases respectively, with 13 bases between them. CDR3 length: 16 residues. The V gene's germline CDR1 is SGHRS and CDR2 YFSETQ. The CDR3 bases are TGCGCCAGCAGCTTGGGACCAGGGATCGGCACCGGGGAGCTGTTTTTT. Residues: CASSLGPGIGTGELFF.

The chain combines TRBV5-1 with TRBJ1-1; D is undetermined. Germline V lookup: CDR1 SGHRS, CDR2 YFSETQ. This CDR3 contains 13 residues. V was shortened by 6 bases and J by 5 bases, with 14 bases between the two germline ends. Here the CDR3 reads CASNPDGRTEAFF. The CDR3 DNA follows: TGCGCCAGCAACCCTGACGGGAGAACTGAAGCTTTCTTT.

This chain links TRBV3-1 with TRBJ2-5; no definite D call. Germline lookup yields CDR1 LGHDT and CDR2 YNNKEL (reference sequence). V was pared by 4 bases and J by 5 bases, with 11 bases between. CDR3 length: 13 residues. Here the CDR3 reads CASSRKGEETQYF. The CDR3 DNA reads TGTGCCAGCAGCCGAAAGGGTGAGGAGACCCAGTACTTC.